These T cell receptor beta chains were read from a single sample in a study of tumor-infiltrating lymphocytes in primary liver carcinoma. From the multiplex PCR reads, TCRdb called clonotypes with MiXCR, one entry per CDR3 protein. The table records under 150,000 distinct CDR3 sequences, approximately 68% of them present only once. Material for sequencing was tumor-adjacent normal liver tissue. The origin of the receptors is a woman in her sixties with primary liver carcinoma and hepatitis B virus infection. CDR3s include the opening cysteine and the closing phenylalanine or tryptophan. Each record gives: clone size, V gene, D gene, J gene, CDR3 protein, CDR3 DNA. D genes are given only for firm matches. Clone size is shown for a subset of rows, as once, few, many or a class of expanded clone.

size: -
V: TRBV14
D: TRBD2
J: TRBJ2-2
CDR3: CASNYWASGRGAGELFF
DNA: TGTGCCAGCAACTATTGGGCTAGCGGGAGGGGCGCCGGGGAGCTGTTTTTT

size: -
V: TRBV4-2
D: -
J: TRBJ1-1
CDR3: CASSHDGAGNTEAFF
DNA: TGTGCCAGCAGCCATGATGGCGCAGGGAACACTGAAGCTTTCTTT

size: -
V: TRBV12-3/TRBV12-4
D: -
J: TRBJ1-1
CDR3: CASSLGRGMNTEAFF
DNA: TGTGCCAGTAGTCTCGGGAGGGGTATGAACACTGAAGCTTTCTTT

size: -
V: TRBV5-4
D: TRBD2
J: TRBJ2-3
CDR3: CANSFLASGTDTQYF
DNA: TGTGCCAACAGCTTTCTGGCTAGCGGGACGGATACGCAATATTTT

size: many
V: TRBV7-3
D: TRBD2
J: TRBJ2-3
CDR3: CASSPRASGASTDTQYF
DNA: TGTGCCAGCAGCCCTAGGGCTAGCGGGGCTAGCACAGATACGCAGTATTTT

size: -
V: TRBV11-2
D: -
J: TRBJ2-5
CDR3: CASNLAETQYF
DNA: TGTGCCAGCAATTTAGCAGAGACCCAGTACTTC

size: -
V: TRBV29-1
D: -
J: TRBJ2-3
CDR3: CSVRERGASDTQYF
DNA: TGCAGCGTTCGGGAACGGGGCGCATCAGATACGCAGTATTTT

size: -
V: TRBV5-1
D: -
J: TRBJ1-4
CDR3: CASNGQNEKLFF
DNA: TGCGCCAGCAACGGACAGAATGAGAAACTGTTTTTT

size: -
V: TRBV29-1
D: -
J: TRBJ1-1
CDR3: CSVISGPEASF
DNA: TGCAGCGTTATTTCAGGGCCTGAAGCTTCCTTT

size: -
V: TRBV5-1
D: -
J: TRBJ1-1
CDR3: CVCGPRNTEAFF
DNA: TGCGTATGCGGGCCCAGGAACACTGAAGCTTTCTTT

size: -
V: TRBV6-2/TRBV6-3
D: TRBD1
J: TRBJ1-2
CDR3: CASRPTGTNYGYAF
DNA: TGTGCCAGCAGGCCGACAGGGACTAACTATGGTTACGCCTTC

size: -
V: TRBV6-6
D: -
J: TRBJ1-2
CDR3: CASAPGGGARGGYTF
DNA: TGTGCCAGCGCCCCGGGGGGGGGGGCGCGTGGTGGCTACACCTTC

size: many
V: TRBV28
D: -
J: TRBJ2-7
CDR3: CASSLLPPGVEQYF
DNA: TGTGCCAGCAGTTTACTCCCCCCCGGCGTCGAGCAGTACTTC

size: -
V: TRBV11-1
D: -
J: TRBJ2-7
CDR3: CTSNPDSYEQYF
DNA: TGTACCAGCAACCCCGACAGCTACGAGCAGTACTTC

size: many
V: TRBV29-1
D: TRBD2
J: TRBJ2-5
CDR3: CSVSRLADPKETQYF
DNA: TGCAGCGTCTCCCGACTAGCGGACCCCAAGGAGACCCAGTACTTC

size: -
V: TRBV11-2
D: -
J: TRBJ1-2
CDR3: CANNLDPGANYVYTF
DNA: TGTGCCAACAACTTAGACCCAGGGGCCAACTATGTCTACACCTTC

size: -
V: TRBV7-9
D: TRBD2
J: TRBJ2-7
CDR3: CASSLGLAEVHNEQYF
DNA: TGTGCCAGCAGCTTGGGACTAGCGGAAGTCCACAATGAGCAGTACTTC

size: many
V: TRBV5-1
D: -
J: TRBJ2-7
CDR3: CASSLPRASASEQYF
DNA: TGCGCCAGCAGCTTGCCCCGGGCCTCGGCCTCCGAGCAGTACTTC

size: -
V: TRBV6-5
D: -
J: TRBJ2-3
CDR3: CVSSYLQDSRTDTQYF
DNA: TGTGTCAGCAGCTACCTCCAGGACTCCCGCACAGATACGCAGTATTTT

size: -
V: TRBV4-2
D: TRBD2
J: TRBJ2-3
CDR3: CASSQERESTDTQYF
DNA: TGTGCCAGCAGCCAAGAGCGGGAGTCCACAGATACGCAGTATTTT

size: -
V: TRBV11-2
D: -
J: TRBJ2-3
CDR3: CTSSIGGLTYMSDTQYF
DNA: TGTACCAGCAGCATAGGGGGACTAACGTACATGTCAGATACGCAGTATTTT

size: many
V: TRBV7-8
D: TRBD1
J: TRBJ2-7
CDR3: CATQTGFRYEQYF
DNA: TGTGCCACCCAGACAGGGTTCAGGTACGAGCAGTACTTC

size: -
V: TRBV11-2
D: -
J: TRBJ2-3
CDR3: CASSPRETSSTDTQYF
DNA: TGTGCCAGCAGCCCGAGGGAGACGTCGAGCACAGATACCCAGTATTTT

size: -
V: TRBV12-3/TRBV12-4
D: -
J: TRBJ1-2
CDR3: CVSSLRTMYGYTF
DNA: TGTGTCAGCAGTCTGCGGACCATGTATGGCTACACCTTC

size: -
V: TRBV11-2
D: -
J: TRBJ1-2
CDR3: CVSSPRQAENYGYTF
DNA: TGTGTCAGCAGTCCCCGCCAGGCAGAAAACTATGGCTACACCTTC

size: -
V: TRBV15
D: TRBD1
J: TRBJ2-5
CDR3: CAASPTGSGETQYF
DNA: TGTGCCGCCAGCCCGACAGGGTCGGGAGAGACCCAGTACTTC

size: -
V: TRBV29-1
D: -
J: TRBJ2-3
CDR3: CSPPVWDTQYF
DNA: TGCAGCCCTCCCGTGTGGGATACGCAGTATTTT

size: -
V: TRBV6-1
D: -
J: TRBJ2-7
CDR3: CASSDLLPGLLGPYEQYF
DNA: TGTGCCAGCAGTGATCTCCTTCCGGGACTTTTAGGGCCTTACGAGCAGTACTTC

size: few
V: TRBV6-1
D: TRBD2
J: TRBJ2-7
CDR3: CASVRASGSSYKQYF
DNA: TGTGCCAGCGTCCGAGCTAGCGGTAGCTCCTACAAGCAGTATTTC

size: many
V: TRBV4-1
D: -
J: TRBJ2-7
CDR3: CASSQDNLNYGEQYF
DNA: TGCGCCAGCAGCCAAGATAACTTAAACTATGGCGAGCAGTACTTC

size: -
V: TRBV11-2
D: -
J: TRBJ2-7
CDR3: CASALTMGAREQYF
DNA: TGTGCCAGCGCCCTAACGATGGGGGCCAGGGAGCAGTACTTC

size: -
V: TRBV5-1
D: -
J: TRBJ2-2
CDR3: CASSFASRMNTGELFF
DNA: TGCGCCAGCAGCTTCGCTAGCAGAATGAACACCGGGGAGCTGTTTTTT

size: many
V: TRBV12-3/TRBV12-4
D: -
J: TRBJ2-5
CDR3: CASSLVVTEQETQYF
DNA: TGTGCCAGCAGTTTAGTCGTGACAGAGCAAGAGACCCAGTACTTC

size: -
V: TRBV11-3
D: -
J: TRBJ2-5
CDR3: CAIGQGNEIQYF
DNA: TGTGCCATCGGGCAGGGGAATGAGATCCAGTACTTC

size: -
V: TRBV5-1
D: TRBD2
J: TRBJ2-1
CDR3: CASSPAGSYNEQFF
DNA: TGCGCCAGCAGCCCAGCGGGATCCTACAATGAGCAGTTCTTC

size: many
V: TRBV5-1
D: TRBD2
J: TRBJ2-7
CDR3: CASSSALAGPYEQYF
DNA: TGCGCCAGCAGCTCGGCACTAGCGGGACCCTACGAGCAGTACTTC

size: -
V: TRBV10-3
D: -
J: TRBJ2-7
CDR3: CAISRGSGSQTYEQYF
DNA: TGTGCCATCAGTCGGGGGAGCGGGTCCCAAACCTACGAGCAGTACTTC

size: -
V: TRBV5-1
D: -
J: TRBJ1-1
CDR3: CASSTRTYTEALF
DNA: TGCGCCAGCAGCACAAGGACTTACACTGAAGCTCTCTTT

size: few
V: TRBV7-2
D: -
J: TRBJ1-2
CDR3: CASSLVGYGYTF
DNA: TGTGCCAGCAGCTTAGTAGGCTATGGCTACACCTTC

size: many
V: TRBV28
D: -
J: TRBJ2-4
CDR3: CASSLPLGAKNIQYF
DNA: TGTGCCAGCAGCCTCCCCCTGGGGGCCAAAAACATTCAGTACTTC

size: many
V: TRBV7-9
D: -
J: TRBJ2-1
CDR3: CASSLDSGNEQFF
DNA: TGTGCCAGCAGCTTAGACTCGGGGAATGAGCAGTTCTTC

size: many
V: TRBV4-1
D: -
J: TRBJ1-2
CDR3: CASSQEMGSMSYGYTF
DNA: TGCGCCAGCAGCCAAGAAATGGGGTCGATGTCCTATGGCTACACCTTC

size: few
V: TRBV7-9
D: -
J: TRBJ1-2
CDR3: CASSLSGASYGYTF
DNA: TGTGCCAGCAGCTTATCCGGGGCTTCCTATGGCTACACTTTC

size: -
V: TRBV20-1
D: -
J: TRBJ2-3
CDR3: CSASQGIRTDTQYF
DNA: TGCAGTGCGTCCCAGGGTATTCGAACAGATACGCAGTATTTT